A single sample is the source of the 14 T cell receptor beta chains below, sequenced in a study of CD4 T cells in relation to SARS-CoV-2 and coronaviruses. Unexposed donor CD4+ T cells date from 2011-2018, before the COVID-19 pandemic. The protocol was immunoSEQ multiplex PCR, while the TCRdb copy is restricted to in-frame clones and leaves out a portion. The sample lists approximately 70,000 clones; just over 90% were seen once. What was sequenced was naive CD4+ T cells from PBMCs. The subset here: naive CD4+ T cells isolated by negative enrichment. The receptors were gathered from a human donor in good health.

V usage is TRBV10-3 and J usage is TRBJ2-7; D is uncertain. CDR3 length equals 14 residues. The V end was cut by 10 bases, the J end by 0 bases, with 16 bases between. CDR1 and CDR2 (germline): ENHRY, SYGVKD. Written as DNA, the CDR3 is TGTGCCACACAGAAGACCCAAACCTCCTACGAGCAGTACTTC. Translating gives CATQKTQTSYEQYF.

This chain connects TRBV18 to TRBJ2-7; D remains unclear. CDR3 size: 11 residues. V dropped 3 bases and J dropped 4 bases, with 4 bases sitting between them. Looked up from germline, CDR1 is KGHSH and CDR2 is LQKENI. The chain's CDR3 is CASSPLYEQYF. CDR3 sequence (DNA): TGTGCCAGCTCACCGCTATACGAGCAGTACTTC. Looking up the rest from reference TRBV18 and TRBJ2-7 gives the full variable domain: NAGVMQNPRHLVRRRGQEARLRCSPMKGHSHVYWYRQLPEEGLKFMVYLQKENIIDESGMPKERFSAEFPKEGPSILRIQQVVRGDSAAYFCASSPLYEQYFGPGTRLTVT.

This chain connects TRBV5-1 to TRBJ2-3, with TRBD2 identical over 7 bases. This CDR3 has 17 amino acids. Germline CDR1 is SGHRS and CDR2 is YFSETQ. After removal of 1 base from V and 2 bases from J, the junction contained 10 bases not matched to a gene. Here the CDR3 reads CASSLYGGSGYTDTQYF. The CDR3, as DNA: TGCGCCAGCAGCTTGTACGGCGGGAGCGGGTACACAGATACGCAGTATTTT.

This chain links TRBV20-1 with TRBJ2-3; 11 nucleotides align to TRBD1. The germline V gene has CDR1 DFQATT and CDR2 SNEGSKA (reference sequence). This CDR3 is built from 15 residues. V shed 3 bases, J shed 5 bases, and the junction held 7 bases outside the gene matches. The DNA for the CDR3 is TGCAGTGCTAGTGGGGGACAGGGGGGCGTAGATACGCAGTATTTT. It specifies CSASGGQGGVDTQYF.

For the CDR3, the DNA is TGTGCCAGCAGTTACTCGGGGGCGGCTGGCTACACCTTC. It translates to CASSYSGAAGYTF. V usage is TRBV6-5 and J usage is TRBJ1-2, with TRBD1 as a possible D gene (6 bases). Trimming took 0 bases from V and 7 from J, leaving 9 bases between them. This CDR3 has 13 residues. Germline CDR1 is MNHEY and CDR2 is SVGAGI.

The CDR3 nucleotides are TGTGCCAGTAGCCAAACCGACTTCGTTGATGAGCAGTTCTTC. This sequence encodes CASSQTDFVDEQFF. This chain uses TRBV19 with TRBJ2-1; no firm D call. CDR3 length: 14 amino acids. The V end was cut by 6 bases, the J end by 8 bases, with 17 bases between. Germline loops: CDR1 LNHDA, CDR2 SQIVND (reference sequence). The variable domain in full, with the rest retrieved from reference TRBV19 and TRBJ2-1, is DGGITQSPKYLFRKEGQNVTLSCEQNLNHDAMYWYRQDPGQGLRLIYYSQIVNDFQKGDIAEGYSVSREKKESFPLTVTSAQKNPTAFYLCASSQTDFVDEQFFGPGTRLTVL.

The chain links TRBV28 to TRBJ2-3; 8 positions agree with TRBD2. V was clipped by 5 bases and J by 0 bases; unmatched bases: 7. The CDR3 has 16 residues. Germline assignment: CDR1 MDHEN and CDR2 SYDVKM. The CDR3 sequence: CASSNRVAGSTDTQYF. CDR3 nucleotide sequence: TGTGCCAGCAGTAACCGGGTAGCGGGAAGCACAGATACGCAGTATTTT.

The rearrangement joins TRBV12-3 or TRBV12-4 to TRBJ1-5, with D uncertain. With 6 bases removed from V and 10 bases from J, the gap between germline ends came to 13 bases. The CDR3 is made up of 12 amino acids. CDR3 residues: CASSLSGAPQHF. The CDR3 nucleotides read TGTGCCAGCAGCTTATCAGGAGCCCCCCAGCATTTT.

V gene TRBV28 combines with J gene TRBJ2-5; 12 bases match TRBD1. Germline CDR1 MDHEN, CDR2 SYDVKM. This CDR3 is built from 16 residues. With V trimmed by 6 bases and J by 4 bases, 9 bases remained unmatched. The CDR3 coding sequence is TGTGCCAGCAGGGGACCGGGACAGGGGGCGCGAGAGACCCAGTACTTC. Translating it yields CASRGPGQGARETQYF.

This sequence joins TRBV11-2 and TRBJ2-3; TRBD2 agrees at 7 bases. The length of the CDR3 is 18 residues. V shed 3 bases, J shed 2 bases, and the junction held 14 bases outside the gene matches. CDR1 is SGHAT, CDR2 FQNNGV, per germline. The DNA of the CDR3 is TGTGCCAGCAGCTTCTCAACCGAGCGGGGCCAAAACACAGATACGCAGTATTTT. Encoded protein: CASSFSTERGQNTDTQYF.

The CDR3 is CASSLALTSGGQETQYF. DNA of the CDR3: TGTGCCAGCAGCTTAGCGCTTACTAGCGGGGGGCAAGAGACCCAGTACTTC. The chain employs TRBV7-2 and TRBJ2-5; TRBD2 aligns across 12 bases. Germline lookup yields CDR1 SGHTA and CDR2 FQGNSA. V dropped 0 bases and J dropped 2; count of bases not matched to a gene: 4. The CDR3 runs 17 residues.

This chain uses TRBV5-1 with TRBJ2-7; D gene unclear. The CDR3 is 12 amino acids. The ends were cut back, 0 bases at V and 2 bases at J, with 3 bases in the middle. Germline V gene sequence: CDR1 SGHRS, CDR2 YFSETQ. In DNA form, the CDR3 reads TGCGCCAGCAGCTTGGGGGCCTACGAGCAGTACTTC. Amino acids: CASSLGAYEQYF.

The chain is built from TRBV28 and TRBJ1-4; D is unclear. This CDR3 is 13 amino acids long. V gave up 1 base and J gave up 8 bases, with 8 bases separating them. Germline V gene sequence: CDR1 MDHEN, CDR2 SYDVKM. In nucleotides, the CDR3 is TGTGCCAGCAGTTTATTTCAAGAAGAAAAACTGTTTTTT. Residues: CASSLFQEEKLFF.

The chain couples TRBV7-2 to TRBJ2-7, with D possibly TRBD1 on 5 matching bases. The V gene's germline CDR1 is SGHTA and CDR2 FQGNSA. The CDR3 sequence is 13 residues long. Trimming cost V 6 bases and J 1 base, with 10 bases left between them. Here the CDR3 reads CASSYQGSYEQYF. DNA for the CDR3: TGTGCCAGCAGTTACCAGGGATCCTACGAGCAGTACTTC.